The text below deals with one T cell receptor beta chain. Its specificity is not known. This record belongs to a study of early T cells in non-severe SARS-CoV-2 infection. Looking at the study overall: The sequenced material was bulk RNA from unsorted whole blood, and its chains were unpaired.

Whole-study findings and limits: VDJdb matching favored anti-spike CD8 responses, missing private and CD4 specificities.

The CDR3 contains 16 residues. Germline CDR1 and CDR2: MNHNS and SASEGT. The junction had 6 bases not matched to a gene; V was cut back by 3 bases and J by 2 bases. Unique molecular identifiers were attached to individual cDNA molecules. TCRdb passed the 5' RACE reads through MiXCR, listing each CDR3 protein once. The table includes tens of thousands of distinct CDR3 sequences, more than 6% detected once. The specimen was whole blood. V usage is TRBV6-1 and J usage is TRBJ2-3, with 9 bases fitting TRBD2. The sequence was obtained from an adult who was a healthcare worker with PCR-confirmed SARS-CoV-2 infection or an uninfected control (not recorded which). The CDR3 DNA is TGTGCCAGCAGTGATCCGGGACTAGCTTACACAGATACGCAGTATTTT. This codes for CASSDPGLAYTDTQYF.